This TCR beta chain was captured in a study of blood T cell repertoires in COVID-19. Study information: Sites in the United States, Italy and Spain provided acute and convalescent COVID-19 samples. Sources were T cells, B-cell-depleted T cells, or PBMCs; the material itself was cDNA or gDNA.

The sample holds a few counts of this clone. In the source study's methods: Amplified reference gene primers provided the basis for estimating nucleated cell counts. This table comes from immunoSEQ multiplex PCR, and its TCRdb copy is limited to in-frame clones, with some not included. The DNA gave D and trimming, while V, J and clone size come from that table. This sample yields about 39,000 clones, of which 80% to 90% are seen a single time; 4.5% to 6.5% belongs to the top ten. Germline CDR1 and CDR2: MGHRA and YSYEKL. The germline V and J ends were trimmed by 3 bases and 4 bases, with 16 bases remaining between them. The CDR3 is made up of 16 amino acids.

Sequencing was performed on peripheral blood. The clonotype was recovered from a man between 35 and 55 years old with active COVID-19. The rearrangement links TRBV4-1 to TRBJ1-5; D possibly corresponds to TRBD1 (6 bases). In DNA form, the CDR3 reads TGCGCCAGCAGCCATGACCGGGACAAAGCAAATCAGCCCCAGCATTTT. Translated, it gives CASSHDRDKANQPQHF.